One sample yielded the 7 T cell receptor beta chains listed below, sequenced in a study of blood T cell repertoires in COVID-19. Profiled with immunoSEQ multiplex PCR; TCRdb holds only in-frame clones, not every one. The top ten clones hold about 5.4% of a sample with approximately 110,000 clones, roughly 86% of them seen once. The sequenced sample was peripheral blood. Every receptor here comes from a human donor in a cohort sampled during active COVID-19.

The chain is built from TRBV7-2 and TRBJ2-1, with D unresolved. The CDR3 extends over 17 amino acids. Germline CDR1 and CDR2: SGHTA and FQGNSA. V lost 2 bases and J lost 8, with 22 bases in between. CDR3 nucleotide sequence: TGTGCCAGCAGCTTACGCCTCGGTTTTTCTCTCGTCGATGAGCAGTTCTTC. Protein: CASSLRLGFSLVDEQFF.

This chain uses TRBV28 with TRBJ1-6; TRBD1 agrees at 8 bases. The V gene end was trimmed by 5 bases and the J gene end by 7 bases; junction bases not matched to a gene: 7. This CDR3 contains 15 residues. CDR1 and CDR2 from the germline V gene are MDHEN and SYDVKM. The CDR3 region is CASSAGTGLNSPLHF. CDR3 nucleotide sequence: TGTGCCAGCAGTGCCGGGACAGGCCTAAATTCACCCCTCCACTTT.

This clone was observed a handful of times. The rearrangement links TRBV3-1 (or the pseudogene TRBV3-2) to TRBJ1-5; 8 bases agree with TRBD1. V gave up 4 bases and J gave up 7 bases; unmatched junction bases: 9. The CDR3 has 15 residues. In germline, CDR1 is LGHDT, CDR2 YNNKEL (reference sequence). CDR3 in DNA: TGTGCCAGCAGCCCTATCCAGGGGGCTGGCCAGCCCCAGCATTTT. Translation gives CASSPIQGAGQPQHF.

The chain joins TRBV14 to TRBJ2-7; 8 bases line up with TRBD2. V was clipped by 2 bases and J by 7 bases; unmatched bases: 4. Germline V gene sequence: CDR1 SGHDN, CDR2 FVKESK. This CDR3 spans 13 amino acids. CDR3 in amino acids: CASSQYLAGEQYF. In nucleotides, the CDR3 is TGTGCCAGCAGCCAATACTTAGCGGGGGAGCAGTACTTC.

This clone was recorded only once. The J gene is TRBJ2-7, the V gene TRBV6-2 or TRBV6-3; D uncertain. CDR3 size: 13 residues. Germline CDR1 and CDR2: MNHEY and SVGEGT. Deletions cut 5 bases from V and 4 bases from J, with 12 bases between. The CDR3 protein is CASSTLQIYEQYF. CDR3 DNA: TGTGCCAGCAGTACTTTACAGATTTACGAGCAGTACTTC.

The genes are TRBV5-4 and TRBJ2-1; D possibly corresponds to TRBD2 (6 bases). Germline lookup yields CDR1 SGHNT and CDR2 YYREEE (reference sequence). This CDR3 is built from 16 residues. With 0 bases removed from V and 8 bases from J, the gap between germline ends came to 18 bases. Written as DNA, the CDR3 is TGTGCCAGCAGCTTGGCCGGGACTCGGGCCCAGCATGAGCAGTTCTTC. This sequence encodes CASSLAGTRAQHEQFF.

In the case of this clone: The junction departs from germline at one end; a sequencing error may be responsible. In the same sample, other DNA sequences code for this CDR3. The J gene is TRBJ2-7, the V gene TRBV15; D remains ambiguous. In germline, CDR1 is LNHNV, CDR2 YYDKDF (reference sequence). The CDR3 is 14 amino acids. CDR3 sequence (DNA): TGTGCCACCAGCAGAGATATTATAACCTATGAGCAGTACTTC. It encodes CATSRDIITYEQYF.